The clone carrying this T cell receptor beta chain was picked up a small number of times. This sample is part of a study of blood T cell repertoires in COVID-19. Study-level background: Samples taken during acute and convalescent COVID-19 were collected in the United States, Italy and Spain.

Germline V lookup: CDR1 LNHDA, CDR2 SQIVND (reference sequence). Trimming stripped 1 base from V and 4 bases from J, with 8 bases between. The CDR3 runs 13 residues. A COVID-19 case was met by exposed participants within 2 weeks before study entry. Sequencing used immunoSEQ multiplex PCR; TCRdb keeps in-frame clones, though not all of them. This sample has more than 300,000 clones, with approximately 90% found just once. The sequenced sample was PBMCs or T cells enriched from blood (not recorded which). The genes are TRBV19 and TRBJ2-7, with D unclear. This receptor was identified in a woman in her 30s who had been exposed to COVID-19. In DNA, the CDR3 is TGTGCCAGTAGTATAGGAACAGAGTACGAGCAGTACTTC. Translation: CASSIGTEYEQYF. Combining the CDR3 with reference TRBV19 and TRBJ2-7 gives the whole variable domain DGGITQSPKYLFRKEGQNVTLSCEQNLNHDAMYWYRQDPGQGLRLIYYSQIVNDFQKGDIAEGYSVSREKKESFPLTVTSAQKNPTAFYLCASSIGTEYEQYFGPGTRLTVT.